This section outlines one T cell receptor beta chain sequence together with its context. Its antigen is unidentified. Germline assignment: CDR1 LNHDA and CDR2 SQIVND (reference sequence). Between the trimmed V and J ends, which lost 4 bases and 4 bases, there was a span of 11 bases. The CDR3 contains 13 residues. This specimen comes from a study of metastatic and nonmetastatic thyroid tumors. Background on the study: Malignant and benign thyroid patients had repertoires compared in peripheral blood and tumor or nodule tissue.

Treatment of any kind had been given to no patient before thyroid surgery. Study outcomes and limitations: For both blood and tumor, malignant thyroid tumors reportedly showed significantly higher TCR beta diversity than benign nodules did.

As originally analysed: For papillary thyroid cancer, a distant-metastasis classifier was constructed from CDR3 differences observed across clinicopathological groups. TCRdb redid the clone calls on the PCR reads using MiXCR. TCRdb assigned the V and J calls; the authors' analysis was not used. The sample has over 14,000 clones; roughly 30% are singletons. The specimen was tumor tissue. The J gene is TRBJ2-7, the V gene TRBV19, with D perhaps given as TRBD1 or TRBD2 (7 bases each). The receptor was derived from a female donor with papillary thyroid cancer or a benign thyroid nodule (not recorded which). Some clones in this sample may be carry-over from other donors' samples. CDR3: CASSREGAYEQYF. In DNA, the CDR3 is TGTGCCAGTAGTAGGGAGGGGGCTTACGAGCAGTACTTC.